This entry is about one T cell receptor (beta chain). This entry is derived from a study of shared clonotypes between healthy human individuals. V was clipped by 1 base and J by 4 bases; unmatched bases: 7. Germline CDR1 and CDR2: KGHSH and LQKENI. The CDR3 is 15 amino acids. Every donor was a Caucasian adult from Nashville, Tennessee. Sequencing used immunoSEQ multiplex PCR; TCRdb keeps in-frame clones, though not all of them. Altogether under 600,000 clones are present, around 81% being singletons, with the ten largest covering approximately 12%. This sequence joins TRBV18 and TRBJ2-7; TRBD1 matches 7 bases. This TCR was recovered from a woman in her 40s in good health. Some clones in this sample may be carry-over from other donors' samples. Sequenced input: PBMCs. As DNA, the CDR3 is TGTGCCAGCTCACCACGGGCAGGGGGAAAATACGAGCAGTACTTC. It encodes CASSPRAGGKYEQYF.